These 10 T cell receptor beta chains came from one sample sequenced in a study of response to subunit inactivated influenza vaccine. TCRdb called the RT-PCR reads again in MiXCR, with one record for every CDR3 protein. The data show 860,000 or so distinct CDR3 sequences, around 20% seen once. The starting material was PBMCs from blood, obtained more than 4 days after vaccination. All receptors come from a man aged 50 or older who received an inactivated influenza vaccine.

The chain couples TRBV6-5 to TRBJ2-7, with D possibly being TRBD1 (5 bases). CDR1 is MNHEY and CDR2 is SVGAGI in the germline V gene. The CDR3 has 14 residues. Trimming pared 0 bases from V and 6 bases from J, leaving 12 bases between. The CDR3 protein is CASSYSGRVGEQYF. The CDR3 nucleotides are TGTGCCAGCAGTTACTCTGGCAGGGTCGGCGAGCAGTACTTC.

To note about this clonotype: In this CDR3 the conserved last residue, phenylalanine or tryptophan, is missing, so a read error is likely. This chain links TRBV3-1 with TRBJ1-2; D possibly corresponds to TRBD1 (5 bases). Germline V gene data show CDR1 as LGHDT and CDR2 as YNNKEL (reference sequence). CDR3 size: 14 residues. Trimming left V 7 bases short and J 2 bases short, with 14 bases between. The CDR3 DNA sequence: TGTGCCAGCAAGCCCCGTGGGGGGAACTATGGCTACACCTGC. Encoded protein: CASKPRGGNYGYTC.

This clonotype was detected a few times. This rearrangement joins TRBV7-8 to TRBJ2-3; tentatively, D is TRBD2 (7 bases). Deletions cut 3 bases from V and 2 bases from J, with 21 bases between. Germline-derived CDR1 and CDR2 are SGHVS and FQNEAQ. This CDR3 is built from 18 residues. The CDR3 loop is CASSLTGFLADYTDTQYF. In DNA form, the CDR3 reads TGTGCCAGCAGCTTGACAGGCTTCCTAGCGGATTACACAGATACGCAGTATTTT.

This clonotype has a handful of counts. The CDR3 coding sequence is TGTGCCAGCAGCTGGCAAGTGGGACTAGCGTACCAAGAGACCCAGTACTTC. It codes for CASSWQVGLAYQETQYF. The chain has TRBV5-6 and TRBJ2-5; 10 nucleotides match TRBD2. The length of the CDR3 is 17 residues. V gave up 3 bases and J gave up 0 bases; unmatched junction bases: 8. The germline gives CDR1 SGHDT, CDR2 YYEEEE.

The V call is TRBV28, the J call TRBJ1-3; 10 positions match TRBD1. The CDR3 is 16 residues long. Germline trimming cut 7 bases from V and 4 bases from J; bases unmatched to any gene: 10. Germline V gene lookup returns CDR1 MDHEN and CDR2 SYDVKM. The CDR3 nucleotides read TGTGCCAGCATTTCCGGGACAGGGGTGCCCGGAAACACCATATATTTT. Encoded protein: CASISGTGVPGNTIYF. Using reference TRBV28 and TRBJ1-3 for the parts outside the CDR3, the full variable domain is DVKVTQSSRYLVKRTGEKVFLECVQDMDHENMFWYRQDPGLGLRLIYFSYDVKMKEKGDIPEGYSVSREKKERFSLILESASTNQTSMYLCASISGTGVPGNTIYFGEGSWLTVV.

This rearrangement joins TRBV7-2 to TRBJ1-5; D is unresolved. CDR1 SGHTA and CDR2 FQGNSA come from the germline V gene. V was trimmed by 2 bases and J by 3 bases, leaving 11 bases between them. The CDR3 runs 15 residues. CDR3 region: CASSLSGLTNQPQHF. In DNA form, the CDR3 reads TGTGCCAGCAGCTTATCTGGGCTCACCAATCAGCCCCAGCATTTT.

The chain joins TRBV2 to TRBJ2-7, with D possibly matching TRBD1 (6 bases). Trimming stripped 9 bases from V and 5 bases from J, with 17 bases between. Per the germline V gene, CDR1 is SNHLY and CDR2 is FYNNEI. The CDR3 covers 13 residues. The CDR3 DNA is TGTGCCAGTACTATCAGGGGTCCCCACGAGCAGTACTTC. Translation: CASTIRGPHEQYF.

The chain employs TRBV28 and TRBJ2-7; no clear D gene. The CDR3 runs to 14 residues. In germline, CDR1 is MDHEN, CDR2 SYDVKM. V was shortened by 6 bases and J by 3 bases, with 15 bases between the two germline ends. CDR3 DNA: TGTGCCAGCAGATTGGGCCCCGTCGACTACGAGCAGTACTTC. The encoded protein is CASRLGPVDYEQYF.

The chain carries TRBV7-2 and TRBJ2-7; no definite D call. The CDR3 contains 15 residues. With 2 bases removed from V and 6 bases from J, the gap between germline ends came to 17 bases. CDR1 is SGHTA and CDR2 is FQGNSA in the germline V gene. Here the CDR3 DNA reads TGTGCCAGCAGCTTAATTCTCCGACTTCGAGGCGAGCAGTACTTC. It is translated as CASSLILRLRGEQYF.

This clonotype was found a few times. This chain joins TRBV7-2 and TRBJ1-5, with a tentative D call TRBD1 (5 bases). This CDR3 is built from 14 residues. V dropped 2 bases and J dropped 3 bases, with 8 bases sitting between them. Germline CDR1 is SGHTA and CDR2 is FQGNSA. The CDR3 bases are TGTGCCAGCAGCTTATTGGGACCCAATCAGCCCCAGCATTTT. Residues: CASSLLGPNQPQHF.